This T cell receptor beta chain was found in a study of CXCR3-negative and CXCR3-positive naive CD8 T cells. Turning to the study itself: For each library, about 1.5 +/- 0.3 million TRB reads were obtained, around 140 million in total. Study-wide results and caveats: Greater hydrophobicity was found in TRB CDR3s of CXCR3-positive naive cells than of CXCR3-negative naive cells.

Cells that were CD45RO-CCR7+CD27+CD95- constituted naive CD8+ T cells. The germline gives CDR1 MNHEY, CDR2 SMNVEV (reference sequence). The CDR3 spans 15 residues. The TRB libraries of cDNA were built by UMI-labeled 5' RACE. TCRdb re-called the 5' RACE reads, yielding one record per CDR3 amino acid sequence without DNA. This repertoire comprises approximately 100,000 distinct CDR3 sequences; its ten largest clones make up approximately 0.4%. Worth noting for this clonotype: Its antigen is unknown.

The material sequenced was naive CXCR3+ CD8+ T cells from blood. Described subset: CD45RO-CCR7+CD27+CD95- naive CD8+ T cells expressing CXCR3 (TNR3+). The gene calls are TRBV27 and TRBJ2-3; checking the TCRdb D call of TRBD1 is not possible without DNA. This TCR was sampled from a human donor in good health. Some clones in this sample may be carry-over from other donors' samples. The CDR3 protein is CASSLTGGPFDTQYF.